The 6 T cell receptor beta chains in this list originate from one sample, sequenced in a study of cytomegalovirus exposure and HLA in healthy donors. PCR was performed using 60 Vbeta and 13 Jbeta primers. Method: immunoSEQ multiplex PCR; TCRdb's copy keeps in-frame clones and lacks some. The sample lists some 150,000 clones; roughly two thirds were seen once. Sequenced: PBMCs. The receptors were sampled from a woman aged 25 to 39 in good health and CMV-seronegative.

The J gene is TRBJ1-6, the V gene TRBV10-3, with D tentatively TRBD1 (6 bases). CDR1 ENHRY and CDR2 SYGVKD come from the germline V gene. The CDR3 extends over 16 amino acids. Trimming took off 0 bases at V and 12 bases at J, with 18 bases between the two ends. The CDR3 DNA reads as TGTGCCATCAGTGAGTCAAGAACAGGGACGAGGGGACCCCTCCACTTT. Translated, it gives CAISESRTGTRGPLHF.

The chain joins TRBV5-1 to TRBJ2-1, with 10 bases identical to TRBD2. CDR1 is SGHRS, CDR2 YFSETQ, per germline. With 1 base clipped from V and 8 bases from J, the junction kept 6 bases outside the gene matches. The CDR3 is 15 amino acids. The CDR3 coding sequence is TGCGCCAGCAGCTTGAGGCTAGCGGGAGAGCATGAGCAGTTCTTC. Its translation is CASSLRLAGEHEQFF.

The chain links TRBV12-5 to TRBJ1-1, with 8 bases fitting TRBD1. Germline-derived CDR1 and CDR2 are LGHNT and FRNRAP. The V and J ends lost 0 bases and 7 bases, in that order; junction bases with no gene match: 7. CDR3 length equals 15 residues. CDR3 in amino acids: CASGLVWDRIDEAFF. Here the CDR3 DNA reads TGTGCTAGTGGTTTGGTTTGGGACAGGATAGATGAAGCTTTCTTT.

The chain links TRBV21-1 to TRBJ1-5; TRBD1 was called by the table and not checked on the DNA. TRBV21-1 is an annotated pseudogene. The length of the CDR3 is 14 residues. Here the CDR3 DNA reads TGTGCCAGCACCTTAGACAGGGAAAATCAGCCCCAGCATTTT. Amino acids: CASTLDRENQPQHF.

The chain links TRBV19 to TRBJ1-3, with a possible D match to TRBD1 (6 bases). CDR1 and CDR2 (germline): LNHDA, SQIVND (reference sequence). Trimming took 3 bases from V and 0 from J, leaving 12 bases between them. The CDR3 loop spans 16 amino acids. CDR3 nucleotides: TGTGCCAGTAGTATCAATCCGGGACACTCTGGAAACACCATATATTTT. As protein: CASSINPGHSGNTIYF. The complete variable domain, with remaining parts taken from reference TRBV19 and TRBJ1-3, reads DGGITQSPKYLFRKEGQNVTLSCEQNLNHDAMYWYRQDPGQGLRLIYYSQIVNDFQKGDIAEGYSVSREKKESFPLTVTSAQKNPTAFYLCASSINPGHSGNTIYFGEGSWLTVV.

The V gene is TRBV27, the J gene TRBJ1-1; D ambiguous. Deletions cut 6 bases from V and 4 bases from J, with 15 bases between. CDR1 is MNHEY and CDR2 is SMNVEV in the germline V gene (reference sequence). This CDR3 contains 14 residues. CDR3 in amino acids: CASRSPVAFTEAFF. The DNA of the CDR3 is TGTGCCAGCAGGAGTCCGGTTGCCTTCACTGAAGCTTTCTTT.